Below, 27 T cell receptor beta chains from the same sample are listed, as sequenced in a study of CD8+ T cells in alopecia areata. Once RNA had been extracted, it was reverse transcribed into cDNA to act as the sequencing template. Sequencing used immunoSEQ multiplex PCR; TCRdb keeps in-frame clones, though not all of them. The sample includes 45,000 to 70,000 clones, almost 97% seen only once; the top ten take around a quarter. Source: CD8+ T cells sorted from blood, taken at week 0. The source of these receptors is a human donor with alopecia areata.

A single count supports this clone. The chain carries TRBV5-6 and TRBJ2-7; 7 nucleotides align to TRBD1. This CDR3 comprises 14 residues. Losses at the gene ends were 4 bases for V and 2 bases for J; bases not matched to a gene: 6. CDR1 and CDR2 from the germline V gene are SGHDT and YYEEEE. DNA for the CDR3: TGTGCCAGCAGCCCTCAGGGGGTCACCTACGAGCAGTACTTC. It yields the protein CASSPQGVTYEQYF.

The chain couples TRBV6-5 to TRBJ2-3, with 8 bases aligning to TRBD2. The CDR3 is made up of 15 amino acids. Trimming removed 11 bases from V and 3 bases from J; junction bases left unmatched: 13. Germline-derived CDR1 and CDR2 are MNHEY and SVGAGI. CDR3 in DNA: TGTGCCTCAGGAGAAAGTAGCGGGGAGACAGATACGCAGTATTTT. This codes for CASGESSGETDTQYF.

This clone was counted only a few times. The rearrangement joins TRBV13 to TRBJ2-3, with a possible D match to TRBD1 (6 bases). Germline V gene data show CDR1 as PRHDT and CDR2 as FYEKMQ (reference sequence). The V end lost 2 bases, the J end lost 3 bases, and 12 bases lay between the germline ends. The CDR3 runs to 15 residues. CDR3 nucleotide sequence: TGTGCCAGCAGCTTACGTGGGGGCCTAACAGATACGCAGTATTTT. Translated, it gives CASSLRGGLTDTQYF.

V is TRBV5-4 and J is TRBJ2-7; 8 bases agree with TRBD1. V was pared by 4 bases and J by 2 bases, with 8 bases of the junction left unmatched. This CDR3 spans 15 amino acids. From germline, CDR1 is SGHNT and CDR2 YYREEE (reference sequence). CDR3: CASSTTGTGTYEQYF. The DNA of the CDR3 is TGTGCCAGCAGCACGACCGGGACAGGAACCTACGAGCAGTACTTC.

The CDR3 sequence is CASSLGVGTGTDEQYF. CDR3 in DNA: TGTGCCAGCAGCTTAGGTGTCGGGACAGGGACTGACGAGCAGTACTTC. This chain links TRBV7-6 with TRBJ2-7; 9 bases fit TRBD1. Germline trimming cut 1 base from V and 5 bases from J; bases unmatched to any gene: 9. The CDR3 is 16 residues long. Germline loops: CDR1 SGHVS, CDR2 FNYEAQ.

In this sample, this clone turned up once. The chain joins TRBV19 to TRBJ1-1; D unclear. Germline V gives CDR1 LNHDA, CDR2 SQIVND (reference sequence). V was pared by 2 bases and J by 4 bases, with 8 bases between. CDR3 length equals 13 residues. The CDR3 region is CASSITRATEAFF. CDR3 sequence (DNA): TGTGCCAGTAGTATAACCAGAGCCACTGAAGCTTTCTTT. Supplemented by reference TRBV19 and TRBJ1-1, the full variable domain reads DGGITQSPKYLFRKEGQNVTLSCEQNLNHDAMYWYRQDPGQGLRLIYYSQIVNDFQKGDIAEGYSVSREKKESFPLTVTSAQKNPTAFYLCASSITRATEAFFGQGTRLTVV.

The V call is TRBV5-4, the J call TRBJ2-3; D gene ambiguous. The germline V gene has CDR1 SGHNT and CDR2 YYREEE (reference sequence). Trimming stripped 0 bases from V and 6 bases from J, with 11 bases between. The CDR3 runs 14 residues. The CDR3 reads CASSLVVGSDTQYF. In DNA form, the CDR3 reads TGTGCCAGCAGCTTGGTAGTAGGTTCCGATACGCAGTATTTT.

This rearrangement joins TRBV9 to TRBJ2-3, with 9 bases fitting TRBD2. Germline-derived CDR1 and CDR2 are SGDLS and YYNGEE. After removal of 0 bases from V and 0 bases from J, the junction contained 8 bases not matched to a gene. There are 18 residues in the CDR3. The CDR3 coding sequence is TGTGCCAGCAGCGTAGAGGGTAGCGGGGGCCTCAGCACAGATACGCAGTATTTT. Protein: CASSVEGSGGLSTDTQYF.

The genes are TRBV6-1 and TRBJ2-1; maybe TRBD2 (5 bases). The length of the CDR3 is 12 residues. Germline loops: CDR1 MNHNS, CDR2 SASEGT. Trimming left V 5 bases short and J 7 bases short, with 9 bases between. The CDR3 coding sequence is TGTGCCAGCAGTCCCGGGGAGAATGAGCAGTTCTTC. Amino acid sequence: CASSPGENEQFF.

The chain is built from TRBV7-8 and TRBJ2-7; 8 bases align to TRBD1. Germline trimming cut 5 bases from V and 4 bases from J; bases unmatched to any gene: 10. The CDR3 covers 15 residues. Germline loops: CDR1 SGHVS, CDR2 FQNEAQ. Here the CDR3 DNA reads TGTGCCAGCAGCGAGCGGACAGGGACTCGGTACGAGCAGTACTTC. Amino acids: CASSERTGTRYEQYF.

This chain uses TRBV7-2 with TRBJ2-7; 8 bases agree with TRBD2. Germline V gene lookup returns CDR1 SGHTA and CDR2 FQGNSA. V lost 3 bases, J lost 0 bases, and 4 bases stayed unmatched. The CDR3 contains 15 residues. The CDR3 reads CASSFSAGDSYEQYF. The CDR3 DNA sequence: TGTGCCAGCAGCTTTTCAGCGGGGGACTCCTACGAGCAGTACTTC.

This clone occurred once. As DNA, the CDR3 is TGTGCCAGCAGCTTAGGGACAGGTTACAATGAGCAGTTCTTC. Translating gives CASSLGTGYNEQFF. The chain uses TRBV7-9 and TRBJ2-1; 7 nucleotides line up with TRBD1. Germline CDR1 reads SEHNR; CDR2 reads FQNEAQ (reference sequence). The V gene end was trimmed by 1 base and the J gene end by 4 bases; junction bases not matched to a gene: 1. This CDR3 comprises 14 residues.

CDR3 sequence reads: CASSFSSSYEQYF. The CDR3 bases are TGTGCCAGCAGTTTCAGCAGCTCCTACGAGCAGTACTTC. The V gene is TRBV27, the J gene TRBJ2-7; unclear D gene. From germline, CDR1 is MNHEY and CDR2 SMNVEV (reference sequence). The V end lost 3 bases, the J end lost 0 bases, and 6 bases lay between the germline ends. The CDR3 has 13 amino acids.

V and J are TRBV27 and TRBJ2-1; D not certain. Germline CDR1 MNHEY, CDR2 SMNVEV (reference sequence). V lost 3 bases and J 3 bases, leaving 6 bases between the germline ends. The CDR3 sequence is 13 residues long. The CDR3 reads CASSFNSYNEQFF. The CDR3 nucleotides are TGTGCCAGCAGTTTTAACAGCTACAATGAGCAGTTCTTC.

The chain combines TRBV7-6 with TRBJ2-3, with D possibly being TRBD2 (5 bases). V gave up 3 bases and J gave up 5 bases, with 18 bases separating them. The CDR3 runs to 16 residues. Germline V CDR1 and CDR2: SGHVS, FNYEAQ. The CDR3 reads CASSFGAVPGGDTQYF. CDR3 nucleotide sequence: TGTGCCAGCAGCTTCGGTGCGGTCCCCGGAGGAGATACGCAGTATTTT.

J is TRBJ2-3 and V is TRBV4-3; TRBD2 matches at 12 bases. CDR1 and CDR2 from the germline V gene are LGHNA and YSLEER. The V gene end was trimmed by 0 bases and the J gene end by 5 bases; junction bases not matched to a gene: 9. The CDR3 contains 18 residues. This CDR3 reads CASSQDRLAGGLGDTQYF. The DNA for the CDR3 is TGCGCCAGCAGCCAAGATAGGCTAGCGGGGGGGCTGGGAGATACGCAGTATTTT.

This chain links TRBV4-3 with TRBJ2-5, with TRBD1 matching over 9 bases. The J call may be faulty, since TRBJ2-7 better matches the DNA end. CDR3 length equals 17 residues. The germline V gene encodes CDR1 LGHNA and CDR2 YSLEER. CDR3 sequence reads: CASSPGSDRGLTYEQYF. The CDR3 nucleotides read TGCGCCAGCAGCCCCGGATCCGACAGGGGGTTGACCTACGAGCAGTACTTC.

This clone occurred once. This rearrangement joins TRBV4-2 to TRBJ2-7; TRBD1 might be the D (5 bases). This CDR3 is 16 amino acids long. Looked up from germline, CDR1 is LGHNA and CDR2 is YNFKEQ. V shed 0 bases and J shed 2 bases, with 14 bases lying between them. In nucleotides, the CDR3 is TGTGCCAGCAGCCAAGATGTAGGGGCCCTGACCTACGAGCAGTACTTC. Its translation: CASSQDVGALTYEQYF.

This rearrangement joins TRBV29-1 to TRBJ1-2, with a possible D match to TRBD1 (6 bases). Germline V CDR1 and CDR2: SQVTM, ANQGSEA. Trimming pared 5 bases from V and 1 base from J, leaving 11 bases between. The CDR3 is made up of 13 amino acids. Here the CDR3 DNA reads TGCAGCGTTCGGGACACAAATAACTATGGCTACACCTTC. It encodes CSVRDTNNYGYTF.

This clone was found once. This chain uses TRBV7-9 with TRBJ1-1; TRBD1 matches at 10 bases. Unmatched junction bases numbered 5, after V lost 3 bases and J lost 4 bases. There are 15 residues in the CDR3. Germline CDR1 is SEHNR and CDR2 is FQNEAQ (reference sequence). CDR3: CASSFTRTGGTEAFF. In DNA, the CDR3 is TGTGCCAGCAGCTTTACCAGGACAGGGGGCACTGAAGCTTTCTTT.

This chain uses TRBV6-5 with TRBJ1-2; the match to TRBD1 covers 12 bases. The CDR3 is 14 residues long. Germline assignment: CDR1 MNHEY and CDR2 SVGAGI. V dropped 9 bases and J dropped 7; count of bases not matched to a gene: 9. The CDR3 coding sequence is TGTGCCAGTCGGGACAGGGGGCTACCTGGTGGCTACACCTTC. It yields the protein CASRDRGLPGGYTF.

V usage is TRBV6-1 and J usage is TRBJ2-1; TRBD1 might be the D (6 bases). There are 11 residues in the CDR3. V lost 6 bases and J 10 bases, leaving 10 bases between the germline ends. In germline, CDR1 is MNHNS, CDR2 SASEGT. CDR3 sequence reads: CASRQGGEQFF. The CDR3 DNA reads as TGTGCCAGCAGACAGGGTGGGGAGCAGTTCTTC.

The J gene is TRBJ2-1, the V gene TRBV6-5; unclear D gene. V was cut by 2 bases and J by 4 bases, with 12 bases left in between. The germline V gene has CDR1 MNHEY and CDR2 SVGAGI. The CDR3 runs 15 residues. CDR3 DNA: TGTGCCAGCAGTTACGGACGGGCGACGTACAATGAGCAGTTCTTC. It encodes CASSYGRATYNEQFF.

This chain connects TRBV29-1 to TRBJ1-2; 7 bases map to TRBD1. The junction had 6 bases not matched to a gene; V was cut back by 5 bases and J by 3 bases. The CDR3 extends over 13 amino acids. Germline loops: CDR1 SQVTM, CDR2 ANQGSEA. This CDR3 is CSVLSGTDYGYTF. The CDR3 region has the DNA TGCAGCGTTCTAAGTGGGACAGACTATGGCTACACCTTC.

In nucleotides, the CDR3 is TGTGCCATCAGTCCAGGGACAGGGAACGGCTACACCTTC. It specifies CAISPGTGNGYTF. The V gene is TRBV10-3, the J gene TRBJ1-2; 9 bases map to TRBD1. Germline values: CDR1 ENHRY, CDR2 SYGVKD. Trimming took 5 bases from V and 8 from J; bases not matched to a gene: 6. CDR3 length: 13 residues.

This chain links TRBV9 with TRBJ2-7, with D perhaps matching TRBD1 or TRBD2 (6 bases each). This CDR3 has 19 amino acids. V dropped 4 bases and J dropped 4 bases, with 30 bases sitting between them. From germline, CDR1 is SGDLS and CDR2 YYNGEE. CDR3 coding DNA: TGTGCCAGCAGCCCCCAGAACACATGGGGGGCAGGTCCTCTGTACGAGCAGTACTTC. As protein: CASSPQNTWGAGPLYEQYF.

The gene calls are TRBV30 and TRBJ2-7; TRBD2 might be the D (6 bases). From germline, CDR1 is GTSNPN and CDR2 SVGIG (reference sequence). Between the trimmed V and J ends, which lost 0 bases and 3 bases, there was a span of 9 bases. This CDR3 has 13 amino acids. CDR3 amino acids: CAWSVVRGYEQYF. The CDR3 DNA sequence: TGTGCCTGGAGTGTAGTGCGGGGCTACGAGCAGTACTTC.